This entry lists 25 T cell receptor beta chains sequenced from one sample in a study of CD8+ T cells in alopecia areata. The treatment is: oral pan-JAK inhibitor, 5-10 mg twice daily. RNA, once extracted, was reverse transcribed into cDNA for use as the sequencing template. Data came from immunoSEQ multiplex PCR; TCRdb stores just in-frame clones and leaves some out. The table lists 190,000 or so clones, 60% to 70% of them singletons, with 3% to 4% in the top ten. The material sequenced was CD4+ T cells sorted from blood, taken at week 4, from a patient treated with tofacitinib. Receptor source: a human donor with alopecia areata.

The genes are TRBV2 and TRBJ2-5, with D uncertain. The CDR3 length is 13 residues. V was shortened by 6 bases and J by 3 bases, with 11 bases between the two germline ends. From germline, CDR1 is SNHLY and CDR2 FYNNEI. CDR3 region: CASSPDMKETQYF. CDR3 nucleotide sequence: TGTGCCAGCAGCCCCGACATGAAAGAGACCCAGTACTTC.

The V and J genes are TRBV5-6 and TRBJ2-7; TRBD1 aligns across 9 bases. Germline CDR1 is SGHDT and CDR2 is YYEEEE. V lost 4 bases, J lost 1 base, and 6 bases stayed unmatched. CDR3 length: 15 amino acids. CDR3 sequence (DNA): TGTGCCAGCAGCATACCGGGACAGGGTTCCTACGAGCAGTACTTC. This translates into CASSIPGQGSYEQYF. Variable domain in full (rest from reference TRBV5-6 and TRBJ2-7): DAGVTQSPTHLIKTRGQQVTLRCSPKSGHDTVSWYQQALGQGPQFIFQYYEEEERQRGNFPDRFSGHQFPNYSSELNVNALLLGDSALYLCASSIPGQGSYEQYFGPGTRLTVT.

As concerns this clone: One end of the junction does not line up with germline, which may come from a read error. The V call is TRBV7-7, the J call TRBJ2-3; 9 bases line up with TRBD2. Germline-derived CDR1 and CDR2 are SSHAT and FNYEAQ (reference sequence). The CDR3 length is 12 residues. The CDR3 loop reads CASSLSGGTQYF. CDR3 coding DNA: TGTGCTAGCAGCCTGAGCGGGGGGACGCAGTATTTT.

This chain links TRBV4-1 with TRBJ2-7; D is unclear. The CDR3 runs to 13 residues. V was cut by 4 bases and J by 3 bases, with 10 bases left in between. Germline V gives CDR1 MGHRA, CDR2 YSYEKL. The CDR3 region has the DNA TGCGCCAGCAGCCCCCCTATGGGCTACGAGCAGTACTTC. This codes for CASSPPMGYEQYF.

The rearrangement uses TRBV6-1 and TRBJ2-1; 7 bases line up with TRBD2. The length of the CDR3 is 15 residues. Germline V gene lookup returns CDR1 MNHNS and CDR2 SASEGT. Trimming removed 6 bases from V and 5 bases from J; junction bases left unmatched: 10. The CDR3 region is CASRVGTTIHNEQFF. Written as DNA, the CDR3 is TGTGCCAGCAGAGTCGGGACTACCATACACAATGAGCAGTTCTTC.

The V call is TRBV29-1, the J call TRBJ2-3; TRBD2 aligns across 14 bases. Germline CDR1 reads SQVTM; CDR2 reads ANQGSEA. V gave up 2 bases and J gave up 0 bases; unmatched junction bases: 10. CDR3 length equals 19 residues. The CDR3 DNA reads as TGCAGCGTTGAACCGCGACTAGCGGGGGGGCTTCATAGCACAGATACGCAGTATTTT. Residues: CSVEPRLAGGLHSTDTQYF.

CDR3 residues: CASSYRQKNIQYF. The CDR3 nucleotides are TGTGCCAGCAGTTACCGACAGAAAAACATTCAGTACTTC. This rearrangement joins TRBV6-5 to TRBJ2-4; TRBD1 is a possible D gene (5 bases). The CDR3 totals 13 residues. CDR1 and CDR2 from the germline V gene are MNHEY and SVGAGI. Deletions cut 2 bases from V and 4 bases from J, with 6 bases between.

This chain uses TRBV30 with TRBJ1-2; no clear D gene. The V and J ends lost 4 bases and 0 bases respectively, with 9 bases between them. Germline values: CDR1 GTSNPN, CDR2 SVGIG (reference sequence). The CDR3 is 13 amino acids. The CDR3 bases are TGTGCCTGGAAGGAGGCTTCTAACTATGGCTACACCTTC. Protein sequence: CAWKEASNYGYTF.

The V gene is TRBV30, the J gene TRBJ1-1; D is unclear. Trimming stripped 3 bases from V and 4 bases from J, with 9 bases between. Germline CDR1 and CDR2: GTSNPN and SVGIG (reference sequence). The CDR3 has 12 amino acids. CDR3 sequence reads: CAWRRIRTEAFF. CDR3 DNA sequence: TGTGCCTGGAGAAGGATCCGCACTGAAGCTTTCTTT.

V is TRBV7-2 and J is TRBJ1-5; D perhaps matches TRBD1 (5 bases). CDR3 length: 14 residues. Germline CDR1 reads SGHTA; CDR2 reads FQGNSA. The V end was cut by 5 bases, the J end by 1 base, with 9 bases between. The CDR3 is CASSPYRSNQPQHF. DNA of the CDR3: TGTGCCAGCAGCCCCTACAGGAGCAATCAGCCCCAGCATTTT.

This clone was seen only a few times. The V call is TRBV7-9, the J call TRBJ2-5; D gene unclear. CDR3 length equals 14 residues. The germline CDR1 and CDR2 sequences are SEHNR and FQNEAQ (reference sequence). V gave up 2 bases and J gave up 4 bases, with 11 bases separating them. The DNA of the CDR3 is TGTGCCAGCAGCTTACTCGGAATGGGAGAGACCCAGTACTTC. Residues: CASSLLGMGETQYF.

The gene calls are TRBV30 and TRBJ2-1, with D unresolved. Germline V gene data show CDR1 as GTSNPN and CDR2 as SVGIG (reference sequence). The ends were cut back, 0 bases at V and 5 bases at J, with 17 bases in the middle. There are 16 residues in the CDR3. The CDR3 loop reads CAWSVRLSVVDNEQFF. DNA of the CDR3: TGTGCCTGGAGTGTACGTCTATCGGTTGTAGACAATGAGCAGTTCTTC.

This clone appeared once. The chain employs TRBV13 and TRBJ2-5; weak D call: TRBD2 (5 bases). V dropped 3 bases and J dropped 13 bases, with 15 bases sitting between them. This CDR3 spans 12 amino acids. The V gene's germline CDR1 is PRHDT and CDR2 FYEKMQ (reference sequence). CDR3 sequence (DNA): TGTGCCAGCAGCTTTATGAAGGAGGAACTGTACTTC. The encoded protein is CASSFMKEELYF.

This rearrangement joins TRBV5-1 to TRBJ2-2; D is tentatively TRBD1 or TRBD2 (6 bases each). Trimming removed 2 bases at V and 7 bases at J, with 15 bases between. This CDR3 comprises 15 residues. CDR1 SGHRS and CDR2 YFSETQ come from the germline V gene. CDR3 in DNA: TGCGCCAGCAGCTTAGGCCCGGGGGCCGGCGGGGAGCTGTTTTTT. This translates into CASSLGPGAGGELFF.

This clone was found a few times. This chain joins TRBV5-8 and TRBJ2-4, with 7 bases fitting TRBD1. The length of the CDR3 is 14 residues. Germline CDR1 is SGHTS and CDR2 is YDEGEE. V lost 4 bases to trimming and J lost 0 bases; unmatched junction nucleotides: 1. As DNA, the CDR3 is TGTGCCAGCAGCCGACAGGGAGCCAAAAACATTCAGTACTTC. This encodes CASSRQGAKNIQYF. Together with reference TRBV5-8 and TRBJ2-4, the CDR3 gives the full variable domain: EAGVTQSPTHLIKTRGQQATLRCSPISGHTSVYWYQQALGLGLQFLLWYDEGEERNRGNFPPRFSGRQFPNYSSELNVNALELEDSALYLCASSRQGAKNIQYFGAGTRLSVL.

This sequence joins TRBV5-6 and TRBJ1-2; D possibly corresponds to TRBD1 (5 bases). In germline, CDR1 is SGHDT, CDR2 YYEEEE. This CDR3 has 11 residues. V was shortened by 0 bases and J by 9 bases, with 6 bases between the two germline ends. The CDR3 protein is CASSLDRSYTF. The CDR3 region has the DNA TGTGCCAGCAGCTTGGACAGGAGCTACACCTTC.

The rearrangement uses TRBV2 and TRBJ2-3; D is tentatively TRBD1 or TRBD2 (5 bases each). CDR1 is SNHLY and CDR2 is FYNNEI in the germline V gene. This CDR3 region has 15 residues. V shed 2 bases and J shed 4 bases, with 13 bases lying between them. The CDR3: CASSEIGTNADTQYF. The CDR3 DNA reads as TGTGCCAGCAGTGAAATCGGGACGAACGCAGATACGCAGTATTTT.

This clone appeared once. V usage is TRBV2 and J usage is TRBJ2-1; 7 nucleotides line up with TRBD2. Germline loops: CDR1 SNHLY, CDR2 FYNNEI. This CDR3 is 16 amino acids long. Losses at the gene ends were 0 bases for V and 7 bases for J; bases not matched to a gene: 9. CDR3: CASSEARGGVQNEQFF. In DNA, the CDR3 is TGTGCCAGCAGTGAAGCACGGGGAGGGGTGCAAAATGAGCAGTTCTTC.

V gene TRBV29-1 combines with J gene TRBJ2-2; D could derive from TRBD1 or TRBD2 (5 bases each). Germline V lookup: CDR1 SQVTM, CDR2 ANQGSEA. The CDR3 is made up of 14 amino acids. Trimming cost V 7 bases and J 0 bases, with 12 bases left between them. CDR3 sequence reads: CSALPGPNTGELFF. The CDR3 region has the DNA TGCAGCGCTTTACCGGGACCGAACACCGGGGAGCTGTTTTTT.

The chain recombines TRBV2 with TRBJ2-2; D unresolved. The germline gives CDR1 SNHLY, CDR2 FYNNEI. The ends were cut back, 3 bases at V and 0 bases at J, with 5 bases in the middle. The CDR3 extends over 14 amino acids. CDR3 region: CASSDRTNTGELFF. As DNA, the CDR3 is TGTGCCAGCAGTGACAGAACGAACACCGGGGAGCTGTTTTTT. Drawing the rest from reference TRBV2 and TRBJ2-2, the complete variable domain is EPEVTQTPSHQVTQMGQEVILRCVPISNHLYFYWYRQILGQKVEFLVSFYNNEISEKSEIFDDQFSVERPDGSNFTLKIRSTKLEDSAMYFCASSDRTNTGELFFGEGSRLTVL.

This chain uses TRBV27 with TRBJ1-6; TRBD1 agrees at 9 bases. With V trimmed by 4 bases and J by 5 bases, 6 bases remained unmatched. CDR1 MNHEY and CDR2 SMNVEV come from the germline V gene (reference sequence). The CDR3 extends over 16 amino acids. This CDR3 reads CASSYTGQGNNSPLHF. Written as DNA, the CDR3 is TGTGCCAGCAGTTATACGGGACAGGGAAATAATTCACCCCTCCACTTT.

The chain links TRBV7-9 to TRBJ2-1; maybe TRBD2 (6 bases). This CDR3 region has 13 residues. Trimming left V 9 bases short and J 12 bases short, with 21 bases between. CDR1 is SEHNR and CDR2 is FQNEAQ in the germline V gene (reference sequence). The CDR3 nucleotides read TGTGCCAGTTCGCAGGGCGGGGCTCGACGGCAGTTCTTC. Translation: CASSQGGARRQFF.

The CDR3 DNA reads TGCAGCGTTGAGAGGTTGAGGAGCTATGGCTACACCTTC. It codes for CSVERLRSYGYTF. The V gene is TRBV29-1, the J gene TRBJ1-2; no firm D call. The CDR3 consists of 13 residues. Germline V CDR1 and CDR2: SQVTM, ANQGSEA. With 3 bases removed from V and 4 bases from J, the gap between germline ends came to 12 bases.

A remark on this clone: Other DNA sequences within the sample encode an identical CDR3. The rearrangement links TRBV29-1 to TRBJ1-2; D not certain. Germline CDR1 and CDR2: SQVTM and ANQGSEA. With 4 bases removed from V and 6 bases from J, the gap between germline ends came to 9 bases. The CDR3 is made up of 11 amino acids. DNA for the CDR3: TGCAGCGTTGGCAGTGGTGATGGCTACACCTTC. Encoded protein: CSVGSGDGYTF.

The chain combines TRBV6-6 with TRBJ1-6; 9 positions match TRBD1. Trimming removed 2 bases from V and 8 bases from J; junction bases left unmatched: 4. The CDR3 has 15 residues. Germline V lookup: CDR1 MNHNY, CDR2 SVGAGI (reference sequence). The CDR3, as DNA: TGTGCCAGCAGTTACGAGGACAGGGGATATTCACCCCTCCACTTT. It encodes CASSYEDRGYSPLHF.